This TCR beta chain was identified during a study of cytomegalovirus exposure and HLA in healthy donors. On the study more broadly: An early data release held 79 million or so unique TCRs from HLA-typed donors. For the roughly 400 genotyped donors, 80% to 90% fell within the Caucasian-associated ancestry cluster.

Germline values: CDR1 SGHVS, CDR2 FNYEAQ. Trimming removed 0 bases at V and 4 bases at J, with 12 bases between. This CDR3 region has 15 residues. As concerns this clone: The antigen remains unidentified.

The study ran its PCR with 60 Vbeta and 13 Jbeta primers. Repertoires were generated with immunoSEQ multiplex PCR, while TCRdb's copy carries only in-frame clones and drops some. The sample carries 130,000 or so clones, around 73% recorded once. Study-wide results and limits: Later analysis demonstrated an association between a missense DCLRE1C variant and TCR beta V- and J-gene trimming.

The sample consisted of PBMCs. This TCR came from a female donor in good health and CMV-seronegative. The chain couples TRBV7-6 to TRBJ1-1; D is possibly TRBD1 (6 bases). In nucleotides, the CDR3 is TGTGCCAGCAGCTTAGCGGGAGGGGGGGGCACTGAAGCTTTCTTT. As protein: CASSLAGGGGTEAFF.